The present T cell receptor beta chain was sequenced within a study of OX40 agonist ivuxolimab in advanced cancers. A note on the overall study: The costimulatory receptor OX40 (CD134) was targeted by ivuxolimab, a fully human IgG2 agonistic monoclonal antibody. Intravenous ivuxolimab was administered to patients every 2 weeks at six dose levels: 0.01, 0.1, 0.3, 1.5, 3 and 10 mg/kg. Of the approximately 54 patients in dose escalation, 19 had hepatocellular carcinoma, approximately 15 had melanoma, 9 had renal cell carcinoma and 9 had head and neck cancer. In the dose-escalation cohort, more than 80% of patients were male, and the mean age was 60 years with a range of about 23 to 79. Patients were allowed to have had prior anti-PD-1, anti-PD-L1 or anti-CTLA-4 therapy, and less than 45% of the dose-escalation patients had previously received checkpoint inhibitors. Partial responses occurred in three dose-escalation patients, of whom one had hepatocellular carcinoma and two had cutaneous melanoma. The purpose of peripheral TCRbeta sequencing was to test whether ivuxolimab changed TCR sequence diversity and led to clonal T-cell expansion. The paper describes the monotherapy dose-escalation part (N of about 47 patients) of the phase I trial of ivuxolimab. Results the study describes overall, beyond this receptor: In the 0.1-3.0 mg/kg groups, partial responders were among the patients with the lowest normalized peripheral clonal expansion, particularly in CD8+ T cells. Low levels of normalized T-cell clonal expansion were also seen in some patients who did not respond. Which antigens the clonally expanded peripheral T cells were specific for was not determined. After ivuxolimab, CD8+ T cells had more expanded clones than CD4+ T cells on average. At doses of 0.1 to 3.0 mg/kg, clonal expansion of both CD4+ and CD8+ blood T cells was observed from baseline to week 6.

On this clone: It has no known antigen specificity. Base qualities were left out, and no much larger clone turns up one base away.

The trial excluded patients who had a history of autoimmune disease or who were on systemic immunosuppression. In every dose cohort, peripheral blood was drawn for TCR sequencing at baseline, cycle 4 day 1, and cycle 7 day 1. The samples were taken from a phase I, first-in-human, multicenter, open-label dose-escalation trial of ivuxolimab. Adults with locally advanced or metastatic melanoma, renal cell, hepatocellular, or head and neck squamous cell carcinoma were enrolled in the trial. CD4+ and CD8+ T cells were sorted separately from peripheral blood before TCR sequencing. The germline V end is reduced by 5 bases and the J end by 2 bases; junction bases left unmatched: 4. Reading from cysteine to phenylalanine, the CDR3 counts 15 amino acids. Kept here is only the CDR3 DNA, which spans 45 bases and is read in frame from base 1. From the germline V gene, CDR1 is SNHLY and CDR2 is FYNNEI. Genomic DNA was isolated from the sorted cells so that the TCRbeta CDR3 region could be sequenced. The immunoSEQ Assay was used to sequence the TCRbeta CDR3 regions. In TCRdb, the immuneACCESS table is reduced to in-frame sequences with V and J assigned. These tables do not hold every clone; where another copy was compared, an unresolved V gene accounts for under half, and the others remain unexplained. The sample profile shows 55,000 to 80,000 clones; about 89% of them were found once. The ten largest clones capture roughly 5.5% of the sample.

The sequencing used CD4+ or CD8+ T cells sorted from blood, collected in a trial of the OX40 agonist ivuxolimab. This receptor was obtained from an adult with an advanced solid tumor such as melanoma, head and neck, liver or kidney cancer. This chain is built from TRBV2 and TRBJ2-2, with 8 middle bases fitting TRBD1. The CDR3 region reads CASSPRGRNTGELFF. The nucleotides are TGTGCCAGCAGTCCCAGGGGGCGAAACACCGGGGAGCTGTTTTTT.